The rows below give T cell receptor beta chains drawn from one sample of a study of Tregs in tolerant kidney transplant recipients. Sequencing used immunoSEQ multiplex PCR; TCRdb keeps in-frame clones, though not all of them. The table shows 15,000 to 17,000 clones, with around 90% occurring only once. Input material: CD8+ T cells from blood. The receptor set was obtained from a human donor in good health. The conserved cysteine and the conserved F or W are not part of the CDR3 here.

CDR3 protein	V gene	J gene
AISPTGAGATDTQY	TRBV10-3	TRBJ2-3
ASSDGTDYEQY	TRBV9	TRBJ2-7
ASSPGRSGVVYEQY	TRBV23-1	TRBJ2-7
ASSDSRGRSSGANVLT	TRBV6-4	TRBJ2-6
AWNSGGPTDTQY	TRBV30	TRBJ2-3
ASSLAQGAYTEAF	TRBV11-2	TRBJ1-1
ASSLSIQYTEAF	TRBV27	TRBJ1-1
ASRGPSEQY	TRBV27	TRBJ2-7
SAGTSDLWTQY	TRBV29-1	TRBJ2-5
ASSFGVGSGNTIY	TRBV7-8	TRBJ1-3
ASSQNRVSNQPQH	TRBV4-3	TRBJ1-5
ASSVGTGPSYEQY	TRBV9	TRBJ2-7
ASSTGGEGTEAF	TRBV6-5	TRBJ1-1
ASTVDSHQPQH	TRBV28	TRBJ1-5
AVGGDGSTGELF	TRBV2	TRBJ2-2
ASSKWQGGVTLH	TRBV21-1	TRBJ1-6
ASSYSTENYGYT	TRBV5-4	TRBJ1-2
SVETPGSSGNTIY	TRBV29-1	TRBJ1-3
ASSQAGTSSYNEQF	TRBV4-3	TRBJ2-1
ASSQEPGRVGGYT	TRBV4-1	TRBJ1-2
AIRQGSTEAF	TRBV4-1	TRBJ1-1
ASRLGGSYEQY	TRBV6-5	TRBJ2-7
ASSQLRTRPGELF	TRBV7-2	TRBJ2-2
ASSLPSYNEQF	TRBV5-1	TRBJ2-1
ASSQFRGNEKLF	TRBV4-3	TRBJ1-4
ASSSGILGGANVLT	TRBV27	TRBJ2-6
ASSPILIGYNEQF	TRBV11-2	TRBJ2-1
ASSVDGETQY	TRBV9	TRBJ2-5
SAQTLGPLREPQH	TRBV29-1	TRBJ1-5
ASSLSGATNEKLF	TRBV27	TRBJ1-4
ASSQDLMAEQY	TRBV11-1	TRBJ2-7
ASSYRDTLYNEQF	TRBV6-6	TRBJ2-1